There are a few counts of the clone carrying this T cell receptor beta chain. The target antigen is unknown. This CDR3 has 17 residues. Germline V gene sequence: CDR1 LNHDA, CDR2 SQIVND (reference sequence). Trimming took off 3 bases at V and 0 bases at J, with 15 bases between the two ends. TCRdb keeps only in-frame clones here, not all; method: immunoSEQ multiplex PCR. This sample has more than 30,000 clones, with roughly 32% found just once. The record originates from a study of sequential checkpoint blockade in melanoma. Looking at the study overall: TCRβ was sequenced from DNA of about 94 pretreatment tumors.

Study-wide findings and caveats: Response in arm A was associated with pretreatment TIL clonality. About 30 times likelier clinical benefit followed increased tumor T-cell fraction and clonality.

As for treatment: randomized to nivolumab then ipilimumab (arm A) or the reverse (arm B). No patient had prior DNA-damaging chemotherapy. The rearrangement uses TRBV19 and TRBJ1-3; a possible D gene is TRBD1 (5 bases). The sequencing used tumor tissue (inferred from file names), collected from a patient given nivolumab and ipilimumab in sequence. The receptor's source is a human donor with melanoma. In nucleotides, the CDR3 is TGTGCCAGTAGTATCTCCTACGTCACAGGCTCTGGAAACACCATATATTTT. Protein sequence: CASSISYVTGSGNTIYF.